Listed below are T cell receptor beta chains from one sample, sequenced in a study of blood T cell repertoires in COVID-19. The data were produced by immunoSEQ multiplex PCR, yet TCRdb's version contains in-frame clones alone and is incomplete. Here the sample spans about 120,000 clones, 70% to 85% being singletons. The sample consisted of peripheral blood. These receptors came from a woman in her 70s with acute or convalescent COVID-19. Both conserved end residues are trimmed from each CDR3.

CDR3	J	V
ASSLSGGLGETQY	TRBJ2-5	TRBV7-2
ASSQDLLSLNTEAF	TRBJ1-1	TRBV4-3
ASSLGDSLKQF	TRBJ2-1	TRBV7-2
ASSQKWGEARDTQY	TRBJ2-3	TRBV4-3
ASSQDSFKGVNTIY	TRBJ1-3	TRBV4-3
ASSQEFTGVETQY	TRBJ2-5	TRBV4-1
ASSETPGQGANTGELF	TRBJ2-2	TRBV25-1
ASSTTQYTEAF	TRBJ1-1	TRBV19
ASTVTGDQPQH	TRBJ1-5	TRBV28
ASSYSHRQETQY	TRBJ2-5	TRBV6-5
ASSLDRDTRGAF	TRBJ1-1	TRBV11-1
ASTIGGLTDTQY	TRBJ2-3	TRBV6-6
ASSEGGLKYEQY	TRBJ2-7	TRBV6-1
ASSQEGRIEAF	TRBJ1-1	TRBV4-1
ASSVASGVHNEQF	TRBJ2-1	TRBV7-2